This T cell receptor (beta chain) was documented in a study of cytomegalovirus exposure and HLA in healthy donors. From germline, CDR1 is LGHNA and CDR2 YNFKEQ. V shed 3 bases, J shed 8 bases, and the junction held 4 bases outside the gene matches. This CDR3 comprises 14 residues. In the PCR, 60 Vbeta and 13 Jbeta primers were used. This table comes from immunoSEQ multiplex PCR, and its TCRdb copy is limited to in-frame clones, with some not included. This sample has more than 90,000 clones, with over 60% found just once. Sequenced: PBMCs. The sequence derives from a man younger than 40 in good health and CMV-seropositive. V is TRBV4-2 and J is TRBJ1-2; 12 bases match TRBD1. CDR3 region: CASSHLGTGGGYTF. As DNA, the CDR3 is TGTGCCAGCAGCCACCTCGGGACAGGGGGCGGCTACACCTTC.